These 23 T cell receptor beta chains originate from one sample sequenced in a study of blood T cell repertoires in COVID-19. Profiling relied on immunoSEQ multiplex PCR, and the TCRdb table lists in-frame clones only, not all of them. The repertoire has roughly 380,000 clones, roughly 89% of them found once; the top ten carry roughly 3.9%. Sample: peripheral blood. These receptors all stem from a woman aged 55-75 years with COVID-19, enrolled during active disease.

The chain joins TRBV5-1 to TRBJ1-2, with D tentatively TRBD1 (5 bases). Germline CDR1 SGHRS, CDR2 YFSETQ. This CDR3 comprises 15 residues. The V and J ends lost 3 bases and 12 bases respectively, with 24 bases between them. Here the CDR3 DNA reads TGCGCCAGCAGCTACAATTTGCTGACAGAGGGGACTAACACCTTC. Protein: CASSYNLLTEGTNTF. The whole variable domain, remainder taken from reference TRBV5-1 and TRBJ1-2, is KAGVTQTPRYLIKTRGQQVTLSCSPISGHRSVSWYQQTPGQGLQFLFEYFSETQRNKGNFPGRFSGRQFSNSRSEMNVSTLELGDSALYLCASSYNLLTEGTNTFGSGTRLTVV.

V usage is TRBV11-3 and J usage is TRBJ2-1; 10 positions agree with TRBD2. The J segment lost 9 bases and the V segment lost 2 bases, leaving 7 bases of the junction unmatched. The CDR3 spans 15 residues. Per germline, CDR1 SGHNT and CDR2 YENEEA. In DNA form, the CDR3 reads TGTGCCAGCAGCTTACAAGCGGGGGGGCAGGGTGAGCAGTTCTTC. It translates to CASSLQAGGQGEQFF.

The DNA for the CDR3 is TGCGCCAGCACACTTACGGGGAACTATGGCTACACCTTC. As protein: CASTLTGNYGYTF. This rearrangement joins TRBV5-1 to TRBJ1-2; D not certain. Per germline, CDR1 SGHRS and CDR2 YFSETQ. V was trimmed by 6 bases and J by 2 bases, leaving 11 bases between them. CDR3 size: 13 residues.

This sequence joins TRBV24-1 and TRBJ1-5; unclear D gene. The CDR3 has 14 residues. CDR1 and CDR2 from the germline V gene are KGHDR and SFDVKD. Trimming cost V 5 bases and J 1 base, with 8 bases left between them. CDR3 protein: CATSGGRSNQPQHF. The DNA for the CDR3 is TGTGCCACCAGTGGAGGTAGGAGCAATCAGCCCCAGCATTTT.

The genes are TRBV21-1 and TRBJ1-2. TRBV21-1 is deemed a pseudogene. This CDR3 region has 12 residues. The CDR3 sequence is CASIRGSYGYTF. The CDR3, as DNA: TGTGCCAGCATCCGGGGAAGCTATGGCTACACCTTC.

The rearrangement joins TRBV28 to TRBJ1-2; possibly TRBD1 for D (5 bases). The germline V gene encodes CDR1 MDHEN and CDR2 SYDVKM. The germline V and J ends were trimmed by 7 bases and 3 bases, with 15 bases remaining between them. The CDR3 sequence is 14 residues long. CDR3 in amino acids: CASTITRDYYGYTF. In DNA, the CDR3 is TGTGCCAGCACCATAACCCGGGACTACTATGGCTACACCTTC.

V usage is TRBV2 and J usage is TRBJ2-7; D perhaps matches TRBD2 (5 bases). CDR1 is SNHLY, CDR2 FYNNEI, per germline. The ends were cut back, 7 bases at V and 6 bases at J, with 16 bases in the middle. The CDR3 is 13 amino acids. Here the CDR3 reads CASTGAGVSEQYF. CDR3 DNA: TGTGCCAGCACAGGAGCCGGGGTCTCCGAGCAGTACTTC.

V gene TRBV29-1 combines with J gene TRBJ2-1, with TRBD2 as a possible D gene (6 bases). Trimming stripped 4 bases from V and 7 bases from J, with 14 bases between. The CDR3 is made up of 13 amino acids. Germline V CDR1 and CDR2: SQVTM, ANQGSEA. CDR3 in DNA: TGCAGCGTTGGCGGGGCCCCGGGGAATGAGCAGTTCTTC. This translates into CSVGGAPGNEQFF.

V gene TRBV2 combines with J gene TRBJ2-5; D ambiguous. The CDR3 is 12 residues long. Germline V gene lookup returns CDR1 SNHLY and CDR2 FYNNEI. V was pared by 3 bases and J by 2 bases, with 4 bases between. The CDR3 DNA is TGTGCCAGCAGTGAGTTACAAGAGACCCAGTACTTC. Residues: CASSELQETQYF.

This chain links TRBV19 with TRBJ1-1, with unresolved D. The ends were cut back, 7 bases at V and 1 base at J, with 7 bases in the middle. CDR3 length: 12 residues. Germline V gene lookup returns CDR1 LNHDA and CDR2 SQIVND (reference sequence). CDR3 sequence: CASKEKNTEAFF. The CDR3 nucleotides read TGTGCCAGTAAGGAGAAGAACACTGAAGCTTTCTTT.

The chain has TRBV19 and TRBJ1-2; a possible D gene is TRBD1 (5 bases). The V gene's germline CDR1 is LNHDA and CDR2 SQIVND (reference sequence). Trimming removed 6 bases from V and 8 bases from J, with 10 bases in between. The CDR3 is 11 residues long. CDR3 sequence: CASSMGGGYTF. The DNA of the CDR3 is TGTGCCAGTAGCATGGGGGGAGGCTACACCTTC.

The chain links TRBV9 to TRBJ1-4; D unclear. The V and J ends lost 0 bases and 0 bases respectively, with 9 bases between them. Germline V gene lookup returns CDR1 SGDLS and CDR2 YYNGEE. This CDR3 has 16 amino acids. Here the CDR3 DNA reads TGTGCCAGCAGCGTAGGCGGCTCAACAACTAATGAAAAACTGTTTTTT. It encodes CASSVGGSTTNEKLFF.

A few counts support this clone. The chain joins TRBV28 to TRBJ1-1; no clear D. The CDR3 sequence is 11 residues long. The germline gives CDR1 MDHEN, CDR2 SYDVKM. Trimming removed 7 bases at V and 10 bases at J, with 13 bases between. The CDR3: CASKNSRSAFF. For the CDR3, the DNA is TGTGCCAGCAAGAATAGCCGGTCAGCTTTCTTT.

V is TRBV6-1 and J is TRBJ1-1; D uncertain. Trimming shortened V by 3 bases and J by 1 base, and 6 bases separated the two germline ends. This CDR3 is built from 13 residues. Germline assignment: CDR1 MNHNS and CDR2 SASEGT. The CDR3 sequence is CASSEWPNTEAFF. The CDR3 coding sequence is TGTGCCAGCAGTGAGTGGCCGAACACTGAAGCTTTCTTT.

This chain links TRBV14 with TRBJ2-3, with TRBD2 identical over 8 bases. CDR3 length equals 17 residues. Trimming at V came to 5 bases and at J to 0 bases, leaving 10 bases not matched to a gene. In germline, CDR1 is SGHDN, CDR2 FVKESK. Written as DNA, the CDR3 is TGTGCCAGCAGCTTCGGGGGGGGACCATCTAGCACAGATACGCAGTATTTT. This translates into CASSFGGGPSSTDTQYF.

CDR3 nucleotides: TGTGCCAGCAGCTTAGAACTCAGGGTTGAATATGGCTACACCTTC. It codes for CASSLELRVEYGYTF. The chain uses TRBV7-9 and TRBJ1-2; perhaps TRBD1 as D (5 bases). V was clipped by 1 base and J by 5 bases, with 14 bases between them. Germline V lookup: CDR1 SEHNR, CDR2 FQNEAQ (reference sequence). The CDR3 length is 15 residues.

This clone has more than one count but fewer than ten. In nucleotides, the CDR3 is TGTGCCAGCAGTTTATCTTGGGAGGAAATGAAGACAGGGGGCGAACAGCCCCAGCATTTT. Protein: CASSLSWEEMKTGGEQPQHF. The V and J genes are TRBV28 and TRBJ1-5, with 10 bases identical to TRBD1. Germline trimming cut 1 base from V and 7 bases from J; bases unmatched to any gene: 19. CDR1 MDHEN and CDR2 SYDVKM come from the germline V gene. The CDR3 runs 20 residues.

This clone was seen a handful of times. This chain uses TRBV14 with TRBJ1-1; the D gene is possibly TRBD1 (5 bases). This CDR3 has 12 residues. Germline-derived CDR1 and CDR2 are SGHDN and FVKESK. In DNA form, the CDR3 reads TGTGCTACCCAGGGAAAGGGCACTGAAGCTTTCTTT. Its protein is CATQGKGTEAFF.

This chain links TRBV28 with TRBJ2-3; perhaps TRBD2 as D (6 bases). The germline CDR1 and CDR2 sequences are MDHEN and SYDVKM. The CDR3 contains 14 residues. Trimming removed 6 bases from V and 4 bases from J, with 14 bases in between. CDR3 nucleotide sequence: TGTGCCAGCAGACCTGAGGGCGGGGCAGATACGCAGTATTTT. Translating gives CASRPEGGADTQYF.

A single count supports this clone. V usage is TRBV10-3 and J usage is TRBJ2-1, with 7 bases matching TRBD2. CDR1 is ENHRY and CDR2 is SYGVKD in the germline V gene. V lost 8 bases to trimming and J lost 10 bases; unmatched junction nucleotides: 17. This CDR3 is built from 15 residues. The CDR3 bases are TGTGCCATCTCCAGCATCGGGACTACGAAAACGGAGCAGTTCTTC. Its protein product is CAISSIGTTKTEQFF.

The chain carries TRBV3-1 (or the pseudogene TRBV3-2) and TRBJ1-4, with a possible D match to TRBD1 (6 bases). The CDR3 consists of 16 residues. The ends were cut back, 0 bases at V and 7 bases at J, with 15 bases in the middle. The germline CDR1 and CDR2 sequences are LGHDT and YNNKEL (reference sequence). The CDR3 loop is CASSQEGPGAGEKLFF. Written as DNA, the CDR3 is TGTGCCAGCAGCCAAGAAGGCCCAGGGGCAGGTGAAAAACTGTTTTTT.

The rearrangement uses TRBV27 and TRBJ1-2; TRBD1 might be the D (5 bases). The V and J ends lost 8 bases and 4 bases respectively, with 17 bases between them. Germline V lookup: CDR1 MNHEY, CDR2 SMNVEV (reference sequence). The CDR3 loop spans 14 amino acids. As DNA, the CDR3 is TGTGCCAGCGGCCCAAGCGGGGGACCCTATGGCTACACCTTC. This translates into CASGPSGGPYGYTF.

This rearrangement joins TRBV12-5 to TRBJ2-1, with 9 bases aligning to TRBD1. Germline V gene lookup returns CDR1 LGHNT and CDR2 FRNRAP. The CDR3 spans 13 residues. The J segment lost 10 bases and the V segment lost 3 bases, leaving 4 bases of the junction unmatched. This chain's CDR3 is CASGLGQGSEQFF. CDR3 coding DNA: TGTGCTAGTGGTTTAGGACAGGGGTCGGAGCAGTTCTTC. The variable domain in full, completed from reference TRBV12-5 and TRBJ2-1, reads DARVTQTPRHKVTEMGQEVTMRCQPILGHNTVFWYRQTMMQGLELLAYFRNRAPLDDSGMPKDRFSAEMPDATLATLKIQPSEPRDSAVYFCASGLGQGSEQFFGPGTRLTVL.